This T cell receptor (beta chain) was identified in a study of human T cells and chemical hapten exposure. Study context: Diphenylcyclopropenone, dosed weekly to the scalp, was given to patients throughout the roughly 25-week study. Per-sample TCR yield variability stemmed mainly from small pooled library volume differences. General study results and limits: Expanded TCRs were compared with controls, and the expanded TCRs formed significantly more large CDR3 similarity clusters. Because all patients had alopecia, their immune responses might differ from healthy ones.

This clonotype was seen a handful of times. Antigen: not known. A much larger clone differs by one base, so this may be a read error. TCRdb ran MiXCR on the RACE reads and lists one entry per CDR3 protein. The sample shows tens of thousands of distinct CDR3 sequences, less than 8.5% of them seen only once. Time point reported: pre-sensitization, week 0. As for treatment: therapeutic diphenylcyclopropenone sensitization with weekly scalp DPC. This sample comprised whole blood, obtained in connection with sensitization to the hapten diphenylcyclopropenone (DPC). This clonotype originated in a woman aged 45-60 years with alopecia areata. Some clones in this sample may be carry-over from other donors' samples.

Here the CDR3 DNA reads TGTGCCAGCAGTTGCGACAGTTATCAGCCCCAGCATTTT. Translating gives CASSCDSYQPQHF. The chain recombines TRBV27 with TRBJ1-5, with D perhaps TRBD1 (5 bases). The CDR3 consists of 13 residues. V dropped 4 bases and J dropped 5 bases, with 9 bases sitting between them. Germline V CDR1 and CDR2: MNHEY, SMNVEV (reference sequence).